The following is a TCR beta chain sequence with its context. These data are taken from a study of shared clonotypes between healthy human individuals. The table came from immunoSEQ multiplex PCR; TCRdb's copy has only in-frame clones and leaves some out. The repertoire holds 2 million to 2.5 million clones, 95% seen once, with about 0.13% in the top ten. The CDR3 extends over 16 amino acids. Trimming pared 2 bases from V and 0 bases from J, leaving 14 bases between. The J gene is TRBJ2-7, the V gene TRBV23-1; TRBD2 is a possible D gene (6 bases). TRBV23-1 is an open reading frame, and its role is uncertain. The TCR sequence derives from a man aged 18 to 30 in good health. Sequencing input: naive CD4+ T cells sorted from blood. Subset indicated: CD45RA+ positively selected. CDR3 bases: TGCGCCAGCAGTCAAAGGGTCGCGGGACTCTCCTACGAGCAGTACTTC. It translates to CASSQRVAGLSYEQYF.